This TCR beta chain was recovered during a study of OX40 agonist ivuxolimab in advanced cancers. Overall study context: Head and neck, renal cell, melanoma or hepatocellular carcinoma were the cancers that dose-escalation patients had. Regarding the study as a whole: Among some nonresponders, normalized T-cell clonal expansion was also low. Relative to CD4+ cells, CD8+ T cells on average had more expanded clones. The specificity for antigen of the expanded peripheral T cells was not determined.

Germline-derived CDR1 and CDR2 are SGHDT and YYEEEE. The length of the CDR3 is 15 residues. V was clipped by 4 bases and J by 2 bases, with 14 bases between them. A note on this clone: The antigen remains undetermined.

TCRdb's copy holds only in-frame clones and misses some; the assay was immunoSEQ multiplex PCR. The sample lists around 74,000 clones, roughly 85% occurring once. The specimen was CD4+ or CD8+ T cells sorted from blood, collected in a trial of the OX40 agonist ivuxolimab. This clonotype originated in an adult with an advanced solid tumor such as melanoma, head and neck, liver or kidney cancer. V and J are TRBV5-6 and TRBJ2-3; no reliable D call. The CDR3 spells CASSLRLGFTDTQYF. CDR3 DNA: TGTGCCAGCAGCCTCCGACTGGGATTCACAGATACGCAGTATTTT.